This T cell receptor beta chain emerged from a study of blood T cell repertoires in COVID-19. The wider study: COVID-19 samples collected from the United States, Italy and Spain covered acute and convalescent phases. The cDNA or gDNA used as material had been derived from T cells, B-cell-depleted T cells, or PBMCs.

In the original analysis: Estimation of nucleated cell counts relied on the amplification of reference gene primers. Generated by immunoSEQ multiplex PCR, the TCRdb table keeps only in-frame clones and is missing some. V, J and clone size were drawn from that table, and D and trimming were deduced from the DNA. Of more than 300,000 clones in the sample, nearly 90% were seen once. Per germline, CDR1 SGHTA and CDR2 FQGNSA. The CDR3 loop spans 15 amino acids. The trim removed 3 bases at V and 6 bases at J, leaving 6 bases unmatched. A Seattle source enrolled patients during active infection and followed them longitudinally.

The receptor was isolated from a woman aged 40 to 50 with COVID-19, enrolled during active disease. The chain uses TRBV7-2 and TRBJ2-2, with 8 bases lining up with TRBD2. Sequencing input: peripheral blood. The CDR3 region is CASSLRLANAGELFF. In nucleotides, the CDR3 is TGTGCCAGCAGCTTGAGACTAGCGAATGCCGGGGAGCTGTTTTTT.